The clone carrying this T cell receptor beta chain showed up just once. What it binds is not known. The data stem from a study of OX40 agonist ivuxolimab in advanced cancers. Turning to the study itself: Patients in dose escalation had liver, melanoma, kidney or head and neck cancers. Partial responses were achieved by three patients, of whom one had hepatocellular carcinoma and two had cutaneous melanoma.

V was shortened by 1 base and J by 7 bases, with 17 bases between the two germline ends. From germline, CDR1 is SGHNT and CDR2 YYREEE (reference sequence). This CDR3 contains 15 residues. Sequencing used immunoSEQ multiplex PCR; TCRdb keeps in-frame clones, though not all of them. The sample comprises just under 65,000 clones, 81% of which are singletons, and more than 0.8% rests with the top ten. General study findings and limits: Certain nonresponders likewise exhibited a low normalized T-cell clonal expansion. Expanded peripheral T cell antigen specificity was not determined.

This sequence originates from an adult with an advanced solid tumor such as melanoma, head and neck, liver or kidney cancer. The sequencing used CD4+ or CD8+ T cells sorted from blood, collected in a trial of the OX40 agonist ivuxolimab. V usage is TRBV5-4 and J usage is TRBJ1-2; D might be TRBD1 (6 bases). The CDR3 nucleotides are TGTGCCAGCAGCTTGAGTTTACGGGACAACCCTGGCTACACCTTC. This translates into CASSLSLRDNPGYTF.